One and the same sample provided the 30 T cell receptor beta chains below, sequenced in a study of PD-1 blockade in classical Hodgkin lymphoma. Sequencing was performed with immunoSEQ multiplex PCR; in TCRdb, only in-frame clones are kept and a portion is missing. This table holds fewer than 100,000 clones, roughly 90% found once. In every patient, relapse followed autologous stem cell transplantation, while exposure to brentuximab vedotin differed. This specimen consisted of peripheral blood mononuclear cells (PBMCs), obtained at baseline. Receptor source: a human donor with classical Hodgkin lymphoma.

CDR3: CASSLLREKLFF. The CDR3 DNA reads as TGTGCCAGCAGTCTACTTAGGGAAAAACTGTTTTTT. V is TRBV27 and J is TRBJ1-4; D ambiguous. The V end was cut by 5 bases, the J end by 8 bases, with 9 bases between. Germline CDR1 reads MNHEY; CDR2 reads SMNVEV (reference sequence). The CDR3 runs 12 residues.

The rearrangement uses TRBV29-1 and TRBJ2-2; D is uncertain. Per germline, CDR1 SQVTM and CDR2 ANQGSEA. The V end lost 4 bases, the J end lost 0 bases, and 12 bases lay between the germline ends. The CDR3 has 15 amino acids. DNA for the CDR3: TGCAGCGTTGTTCAAGTTCGCGCGAACACCGGGGAGCTGTTTTTT. Protein sequence: CSVVQVRANTGELFF.

The chain recombines TRBV10-2 with TRBJ1-1, with D unresolved. The V gene lost 5 bases and the J gene lost 0 bases, with 13 bases spanning the gap. CDR3 length equals 15 residues. Germline V CDR1 and CDR2: WSHSY, SAAADI. The CDR3 reads CASSRLDLMNTEAFF. CDR3 bases: TGCGCCAGCAGTCGCCTGGATCTTATGAACACTGAAGCTTTCTTT.

This clone has just one count. In DNA, the CDR3 is TGTGCCAGCAGTCATAAGTCGACCGGGGAGCTGTTTTTT. This gives the protein CASSHKSTGELFF. The genes are TRBV27 and TRBJ2-2, with D uncertain. V lost 5 bases to trimming and J lost 5 bases, with 9 bases between them. Germline CDR1 MNHEY, CDR2 SMNVEV (reference sequence). This CDR3 comprises 13 residues.

This clone was picked up one time. V usage is TRBV28 and J usage is TRBJ2-7, with a possible D match to TRBD2 (5 bases). This CDR3 comprises 13 residues. Trimming pared 8 bases from V and 4 bases from J, leaving 15 bases between. Germline V gene sequence: CDR1 MDHEN, CDR2 SYDVKM. The CDR3 nucleotides read TGTGCCAGCGGGTCCCACCGGAGGTACGAGCAGTACTTC. It specifies CASGSHRRYEQYF.

On this clone itself: This CDR3 is also generated by other DNA sequences in the sample. J is TRBJ2-5 and V is TRBV5-1; no firm D call. The CDR3 has 12 amino acids. Trimming cost V 0 bases and J 5 bases, with 5 bases left between them. Germline CDR1 and CDR2: SGHRS and YFSETQ. This CDR3 reads CASSLVGETQYF. In DNA, the CDR3 is TGCGCCAGCAGCTTGGTCGGGGAGACCCAGTACTTC.

V and J are TRBV5-6 and TRBJ2-3; a weak D match, TRBD2 (7 bases). Germline CDR1 and CDR2: SGHDT and YYEEEE. V was trimmed by 4 bases and J by 3 bases, leaving 21 bases between them. This CDR3 has 17 residues. The CDR3: CASSRKNRGAHTDTQYF. The CDR3 DNA follows: TGTGCCAGCAGCCGAAAAAACCGGGGGGCGCATACAGATACGCAGTATTTT.

The chain is built from TRBV7-2 and TRBJ2-1; D is perhaps TRBD2 (6 bases). This CDR3 is built from 16 residues. V was shortened by 0 bases and J by 1 base, with 10 bases between the two germline ends. CDR1 SGHTA and CDR2 FQGNSA come from the germline V gene. The CDR3 coding sequence is TGTGCCAGCAGCTTAGCCGCGGGACCGTCCTACAATGAGCAGTTCTTC. This translates into CASSLAAGPSYNEQFF.

The CDR3 region is CATSRDSTAANYGYTF. Written as DNA, the CDR3 is TGTGCCACCAGCAGAGATAGCACGGCAGCTAACTATGGCTACACCTTC. This chain connects TRBV15 to TRBJ1-2; no firm D call. V was cut by 0 bases and J by 0 bases, with 11 bases left in between. Germline assignment: CDR1 LNHNV and CDR2 YYDKDF (reference sequence). The CDR3 consists of 16 residues.

The V call is TRBV5-6, the J call TRBJ2-7; tentative D call: TRBD2 (6 bases). The CDR3 has 13 amino acids. Per germline, CDR1 SGHDT and CDR2 YYEEEE. Trimming pared 4 bases from V and 3 bases from J, leaving 11 bases between. The CDR3 loop is CASSRGDNYEQYF. As DNA, the CDR3 is TGTGCCAGCAGCCGCGGGGATAACTACGAGCAGTACTTC.

V usage is TRBV5-5 and J usage is TRBJ1-3; a possible D gene is TRBD1 (5 bases). This CDR3 is 13 amino acids long. The germline V gene has CDR1 SGHKS and CDR2 YYEKEE (reference sequence). Trimming pared 2 bases from V and 5 bases from J, leaving 8 bases between. CDR3 loop: CASSFGGRNTIYF. The CDR3 DNA reads as TGTGCCAGCAGCTTTGGGGGTAGAAACACCATATATTTT.

This clone occurred a few times. The chain combines TRBV2 with TRBJ1-2, with 7 positions matching TRBD1. Trimming cost V 7 bases and J 6 bases; bases outside gene matches: 5. Per germline, CDR1 SNHLY and CDR2 FYNNEI. This CDR3 spans 12 amino acids. The CDR3 sequence: CASIAGTDGYTF. The CDR3 DNA follows: TGTGCCAGCATCGCGGGGACAGATGGCTACACCTTC.

This chain joins TRBV11-2 and TRBJ1-2; D ambiguous. The germline CDR1 and CDR2 sequences are SGHAT and FQNNGV. This CDR3 comprises 16 residues. With 0 bases removed from V and 6 bases from J, the gap between germline ends came to 17 bases. CDR3 in amino acids: CASSLDQFIRVNGYTF. Written as DNA, the CDR3 is TGTGCCAGCAGCTTAGATCAATTTATTAGGGTGAATGGCTACACCTTC.

The V call is TRBV29-1, the J call TRBJ2-7; a weak D match, TRBD1 (6 bases). In germline, CDR1 is SQVTM, CDR2 ANQGSEA. The CDR3 loop spans 14 amino acids. With 6 bases removed from V and 2 bases from J, the gap between germline ends came to 17 bases. The DNA of the CDR3 is TGCAGCGTAGCGCCTAACAGGGATACCTACGAGCAGTACTTC. It is translated as CSVAPNRDTYEQYF.

This chain links TRBV10-3 with TRBJ2-7; D ambiguous. CDR1 and CDR2 from the germline V gene are ENHRY and SYGVKD. The CDR3 totals 16 residues. Trimming removed 6 bases from V and 0 bases from J, with 18 bases in between. CDR3 region: CAIRDPDGSLSYEQYF. CDR3 in DNA: TGTGCCATCAGAGACCCCGACGGCTCACTCTCCTACGAGCAGTACTTC.

This chain links TRBV28 with TRBJ2-1; maybe TRBD2 (5 bases). CDR3 size: 15 residues. Trimming removed 2 bases at V and 9 bases at J, with 17 bases between. Germline CDR1 MDHEN, CDR2 SYDVKM. The CDR3 DNA is TGTGCCAGCAGTTTAGGGTTAGATTTAGCGAGTGAGCAGTTCTTC. Translating gives CASSLGLDLASEQFF.

This clone was seen a single time. The rearrangement uses TRBV6-5 and TRBJ1-5, with D unclear. The germline V gene encodes CDR1 MNHEY and CDR2 SVGAGI. The germline V and J ends were trimmed by 2 bases and 3 bases, with 5 bases remaining between them. The CDR3 totals 13 residues. This chain's CDR3 is CASSYTDNQPQHF. In DNA, the CDR3 is TGTGCCAGCAGTTACACCGACAATCAGCCCCAGCATTTT.

This clone was observed a single time. The chain carries TRBV7-2 and TRBJ2-7, with D hard to call. The CDR3 extends over 14 amino acids. Between the trimmed V and J ends, which lost 0 bases and 3 bases, there was a span of 9 bases. Germline CDR1 SGHTA, CDR2 FQGNSA. CDR3 residues: CASSLAPPLYEQYF. CDR3 sequence (DNA): TGTGCCAGCAGCTTAGCGCCGCCCCTCTACGAGCAGTACTTC.

J is TRBJ2-5 and V is TRBV5-1; 9 nucleotides agree with TRBD2. There are 16 residues in the CDR3. Germline loops: CDR1 SGHRS, CDR2 YFSETQ. The V segment lost 3 bases and the J segment 2 bases; nucleotides outside the gene matches: 8. CDR3 nucleotides: TGCGCCAGCAGCTGGCGACTAGCGGAGATACAAGAGACCCAGTACTTC. Protein: CASSWRLAEIQETQYF.

The V gene is TRBV29-1, the J gene TRBJ2-1; 8 bases agree with TRBD2. Germline CDR1 SQVTM, CDR2 ANQGSEA. V lost 6 bases to trimming and J lost 8 bases; unmatched junction nucleotides: 18. The CDR3 contains 16 residues. CDR3 residues: CSVPSIRSGSGDEQFF. The DNA for the CDR3 is TGCAGCGTCCCCTCTATTAGGAGCGGGAGTGGCGATGAGCAGTTCTTC.

The chain couples TRBV5-1 to TRBJ2-7; the D call may be TRBD1 or TRBD2 (5 bases each). Per germline, CDR1 SGHRS and CDR2 YFSETQ. V was cut by 2 bases and J by 3 bases, with 15 bases left in between. The CDR3 is 15 residues long. The chain's CDR3 is CASSFRDQPYYEQYF. In DNA, the CDR3 is TGCGCCAGCAGCTTCCGGGACCAACCTTACTACGAGCAGTACTTC.

The V gene is TRBV7-7, the J gene TRBJ2-7; tentatively, D is TRBD1 (7 bases). This CDR3 spans 16 amino acids. V lost 5 bases and J lost 2, with 19 bases in between. Germline V gene sequence: CDR1 SSHAT, CDR2 FNYEAQ (reference sequence). The DNA for the CDR3 is TGTGCCAGCAGCCCCATGCCCAGGGGGGTAGCCTACGAGCAGTACTTC. It translates to CASSPMPRGVAYEQYF.

The CDR3 sequence is CAGLQGGGKEAFF. As DNA, the CDR3 is TGTGCCGGCCTTCAGGGAGGGGGAAAGGAAGCTTTCTTT. The chain carries TRBV2 and TRBJ1-1, with a possible D match to TRBD1 (6 bases). The CDR3 runs to 13 residues. Looked up from germline, CDR1 is SNHLY and CDR2 is FYNNEI. The V and J ends lost 11 bases and 8 bases respectively, with 21 bases between them. The full variable domain, completed using reference TRBV2 and TRBJ1-1, is EPEVTQTPSHQVTQMGQEVILRCVPISNHLYFYWYRQILGQKVEFLVSFYNNEISEKSEIFDDQFSVERPDGSNFTLKIRSTKLEDSAMYFCAGLQGGGKEAFFGQGTRLTVV.

V usage is TRBV5-1 and J usage is TRBJ2-7; 12 nucleotides align to TRBD2. Germline values: CDR1 SGHRS, CDR2 YFSETQ. V lost 0 bases to trimming and J lost 5 bases; unmatched junction nucleotides: 6. CDR3 length: 16 residues. Here the CDR3 DNA reads TGCGCCAGCAGCTTGGTGACTAGCGGGAGTATGAACGAGCAGTACTTC. This codes for CASSLVTSGSMNEQYF.

This clone was observed a single time. This rearrangement joins TRBV7-6 to TRBJ2-1; the match to TRBD1 covers 7 bases. The ends lost 6 bases at V and 2 bases at J; junction bases unmatched: 1. The germline gives CDR1 SGHVS, CDR2 FNYEAQ. The CDR3 runs to 13 residues. The CDR3 nucleotides are TGTGCCAGCAGGGGACAGACCTACAATGAGCAGTTCTTC. Encoded protein: CASRGQTYNEQFF.

V gene TRBV28 combines with J gene TRBJ1-5, with D perhaps matching TRBD1 (5 bases). V lost 3 bases, J lost 6 bases, and 12 bases lay in between. Germline V gene sequence: CDR1 MDHEN, CDR2 SYDVKM. This CDR3 has 14 amino acids. DNA of the CDR3: TGTGCCAGCAGTTTCAGGGAGACCCTTCAGCCCCAGCATTTT. This codes for CASSFRETLQPQHF. Combining the CDR3 with reference TRBV28 and TRBJ1-5 gives the whole variable domain DVKVTQSSRYLVKRTGEKVFLECVQDMDHENMFWYRQDPGLGLRLIYFSYDVKMKEKGDIPEGYSVSREKKERFSLILESASTNQTSMYLCASSFRETLQPQHFGDGTRLSIL.

The chain recombines TRBV27 with TRBJ1-5, with D possibly TRBD1 on 5 matching bases. The CDR3 consists of 16 residues. Germline V CDR1 and CDR2: MNHEY, SMNVEV (reference sequence). V shed 0 bases and J shed 3 bases, with 12 bases lying between them. The chain's CDR3 is CASSLSTRGANQPQHF. The CDR3 DNA is TGTGCCAGCAGTTTATCGACTCGCGGGGCCAATCAGCCCCAGCATTTT.

The rearrangement joins TRBV9 to TRBJ2-7; D perhaps matches TRBD2 (5 bases). The CDR3 is 12 residues long. Germline V gene data show CDR1 as SGDLS and CDR2 as YYNGEE. With 8 bases removed from V and 5 bases from J, the gap between germline ends came to 14 bases. Written as DNA, the CDR3 is TGTGCCAGTGGTAGACGGACTGACGAGCAGTACTTC. As protein: CASGRRTDEQYF.

V and J are TRBV7-2 and TRBJ2-1, with 10 bases identical to TRBD1. Germline assignment: CDR1 SGHTA and CDR2 FQGNSA. This CDR3 contains 16 residues. V lost 0 bases and J lost 8; bases outside the gene matches: 7. The CDR3 coding sequence is TGTGCCAGCAGCTTAGCCCCAGGACAGGGGGGGCATGAGCAGTTCTTC. Encoded protein: CASSLAPGQGGHEQFF.

The chain carries TRBV6-1 and TRBJ1-4, with D uncertain. The V gene's germline CDR1 is MNHNS and CDR2 SASEGT. Trimming left V 11 bases short and J 7 bases short, with 17 bases between. The CDR3 runs to 13 residues. This chain's CDR3 is CAGSRVKGEKLFF. CDR3 sequence (DNA): TGTGCCGGGAGCAGAGTGAAAGGTGAAAAACTGTTTTTT.